Detailed here is one T cell receptor beta chain. As yet, its antigen is unknown. The entry originates in a study of cytomegalovirus exposure and HLA in healthy donors. Study conclusions and caveats: The presence/absence work took it that sequencing depth was about the same across donors. High specificity and sensitivity for cytomegalovirus status were reported for the classifier. Being productive about 87% or about 30% of the time was typical of most TCR beta V segments in an earlier analysis.

CDR1 is MNHEY and CDR2 is SVGAGI in the germline V gene. This CDR3 comprises 14 residues. V lost 5 bases, J lost 0 bases, and 10 bases lay in between. The PCR ran on 60 Vbeta and 13 Jbeta primers. The assay was immunoSEQ multiplex PCR, and TCRdb's table has in-frame clones only and misses some. Across 65,000 to 85,000 clones, the top ten clones capture roughly 2.3% of the sample. This TCR came from a female donor in good health and CMV-seropositive. Sequencing input: PBMCs. The chain links TRBV6-5 to TRBJ1-1; the D gene is possibly TRBD1 (6 bases). The CDR3 loop is CASSRGILNTEAFF. The CDR3 region has the DNA TGTGCCAGCAGTAGGGGGATCTTGAACACTGAAGCTTTCTTT.